The rows below give T cell receptor beta chains drawn from one sample of a study of human T cells and chemical hapten exposure. TCRdb fed the RACE reads into MiXCR, producing one record per CDR3 protein. The sample lists roughly 90,000 distinct CDR3 sequences; approximately 10% were seen once. The input for sequencing was whole blood, taken in connection with sensitization to the hapten diphenylcyclopropenone (DPC). The receptors come from a woman in her twenties or thirties with alopecia areata. Some clones in this sample may be carry-over from other donors' samples. Each CDR3 is given with its conserved first and last residue. A D gene is named only where the DNA matches it firmly. Clone sizes are given selectively: once, few, many, or a class where the clone is expanded.

CDR3 DNA | CDR3 protein | J gene | clone size | V gene | D gene
TGTGCCAGCAGTTTATTGTTTGGGGCCTCACGAGGGGCCAGCGAGGGGGAAAAACTGTTTTTT | CASSLLFGASRGASEGEKLFF | TRBJ1-4 | . | TRBV12-3/TRBV12-4 | .
TGTGCCTGCCGGGGGTATACAGATACGCAGTATTTT | CACRGYTDTQYF | TRBJ2-3 | few | TRBV2 | .
TGTGCCAGTGGTAATGGAAATACGCAGTATTTT | CASGNGNTQYF | TRBJ2-3 | many | TRBV6-1 | .
TGCAGCGTGGGACAGGACTCCTACGAGCAGTACTTC | CSVGQDSYEQYF | TRBJ2-7 | few | TRBV29-1 | TRBD1
TGTGCCAGCAGCAGGACAGCCGGATCTGGAAACACCATATATTTT | CASSRTAGSGNTIYF | TRBJ1-3 | many | TRBV11-2 | .
TGTGCCTCAGGGTCTTCAACTAATGAAAAACTGTTTTTT | CASGSSTNEKLFF | TRBJ1-4 | . | TRBV25-1 | .
TGTGCCATCAGTGACCGTTCCGGGACAGGGAATGAAAAACTGTTTTTT | CAISDRSGTGNEKLFF | TRBJ1-4 | many | TRBV10-3 | TRBD1
TGCAGCGTTGAAACTTTCGGGACAGGCACTATCCTTGAAGCTTTCTTT | CSVETFGTGTILEAFF | TRBJ1-1 | few | TRBV29-1 | TRBD1
TGTGCCAGCAGCCCCATGTTGACTAGCCTAAACATTCAGTACTTC | CASSPMLTSLNIQYF | TRBJ2-4 | many | TRBV6-2/TRBV6-3 | TRBD2
TGTGCCAGCAGCTTACTTTATGAGTCCGGGGAGCTGTTTTTT | CASSLLYESGELFF | TRBJ2-2 | many | TRBV7-9 | .
TGTGCCAGCAGTTACTCAGGGACAGGGAGCAATGGCTACACCTTC | CASSYSGTGSNGYTF | TRBJ1-2 | many | TRBV6-5 | TRBD1
TGTGCCTGGACCCACGGCGTGAACACCGGGGAGCTGTTTTTT | CAWTHGVNTGELFF | TRBJ2-2 | many | TRBV30 | .
TGTGCCACAGCCAGGGGTGGTAATGAAAAACTGTTTTTT | CATARGGNEKLFF | TRBJ1-4 | few | TRBV7-2 | .
TGCAGTGCTCGGGACAGGGGGAGGAATTCATCACCCCTCCACTTT | CSARDRGRNSSPLHF | TRBJ1-6 | many | TRBV20-1 | TRBD1
TGTGCCAGCAGCCCCCCGGAACTTTATAGCAATCAGCCCCAGCATTTT | CASSPPELYSNQPQHF | TRBJ1-5 | . | TRBV11-3 | .
TGTGCCAGCAGCCAATTTAAACCTGGGGCCAACGTCCTGACTTTC | CASSQFKPGANVLTF | TRBJ2-6 | . | TRBV3-1 | .
TGTGCCAGCAGCCAAGGATTATTGACGGACTCCTACAATGAGCAGTTCTTC | CASSQGLLTDSYNEQFF | TRBJ2-1 | few | TRBV3-1 | .
TGTGCCAGCTCCAGAGCAAGAAGGGAGGCCACTGAAGCTTTCTTT | CASSRARREATEAFF | TRBJ1-1 | many | TRBV18 | .
TGTGCCAGCAGTTTAGTCGGGCAGGCGAATCCCTATGGCTACACCTTC | CASSLVGQANPYGYTF | TRBJ1-2 | . | TRBV28 | .
TGTGCCAGCAGCTCCACCTGGGACGGAGTCGGGAACATTCAGTACTTC | CASSSTWDGVGNIQYF | TRBJ2-4 | . | TRBV7-2 | .
TGCAGTGCTAGCAGGGCAGGGTTGAGCACTGAAGCTTTCTTT | CSASRAGLSTEAFF | TRBJ1-1 | many | TRBV20-1 | .
TGCAGTGCCCCGGGACTAGCCCAAGAGACCCAGTACTTC | CSAPGLAQETQYF | TRBJ2-5 | . | TRBV20-1 | TRBD2
TGCAGCGTTGTGTGGACAGGGTCAAGCACAGATACGCAGTATTTT | CSVVWTGSSTDTQYF | TRBJ2-3 | once | TRBV29-1 | TRBD1
TGCGCCAGCAGCAGTGCTAGCAATCAGCCCCAGCATTTT | CASSSASNQPQHF | TRBJ1-5 | few | TRBV5-1 | .
TGTGCCAGCAGCTTAGGTTGGGGGAATGAGCAGTTCTTC | CASSLGWGNEQFF | TRBJ2-1 | . | TRBV7-2 | .
TGCGCCAGCAGCCGGGACAGGGGAAATTCACCCCTCCACTTT | CASSRDRGNSPLHF | TRBJ1-6 | . | TRBV5-1 | TRBD1
TGTGCCACCTCCCCATCTAACTATGGCTACACCTTC | CATSPSNYGYTF | TRBJ1-2 | many | TRBV28 | .